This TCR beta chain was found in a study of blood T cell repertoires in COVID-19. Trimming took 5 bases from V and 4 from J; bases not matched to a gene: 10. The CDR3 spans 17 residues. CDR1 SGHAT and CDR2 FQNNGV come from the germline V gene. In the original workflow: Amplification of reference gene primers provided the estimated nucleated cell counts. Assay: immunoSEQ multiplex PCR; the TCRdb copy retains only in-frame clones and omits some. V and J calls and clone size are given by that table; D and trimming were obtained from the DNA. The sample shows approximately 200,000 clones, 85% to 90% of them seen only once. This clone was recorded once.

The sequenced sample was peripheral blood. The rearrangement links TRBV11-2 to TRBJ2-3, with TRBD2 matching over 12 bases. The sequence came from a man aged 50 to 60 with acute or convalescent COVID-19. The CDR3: CASSPRQLAGGPDTQYF. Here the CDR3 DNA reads TGTGCCAGCAGCCCACGCCAGCTAGCGGGGGGGCCAGATACGCAGTATTTT.